The next 7 T cell receptor beta chains were all read from a single sample in a study of beta chain features in type 1 diabetes. Expressed TCRB transcripts were sequenced because the entire RNA isolate underwent reverse transcription. TCRdb's table, derived via immunoSEQ multiplex PCR, lists solely in-frame clones and lacks some. The sample includes 30,000 to 40,000 clones, about 64% of them seen just once. Source material: Tregs from blood. These receptors all stem from a woman in her twenties or thirties in good health.

V and J are TRBV7-9 and TRBJ2-2; TRBD2 agrees at 11 bases. Germline-derived CDR1 and CDR2 are SEHNR and FQNEAQ (reference sequence). The J segment lost 3 bases and the V segment lost 1 base, leaving 4 bases of the junction unmatched. This CDR3 region has 17 residues. The CDR3 DNA sequence: TGTGCCAGCAGCTTAGAAACTAGCGGGAGTGACACCGGGGAGCTGTTTTTT. This gives the protein CASSLETSGSDTGELFF.

The chain combines TRBV19 with TRBJ1-1; TRBD1 agrees at 7 bases. This CDR3 has 18 residues. Germline CDR1 reads LNHDA; CDR2 reads SQIVND (reference sequence). Trimming at V came to 5 bases and at J to 1 base, leaving 16 bases not matched to a gene. For the CDR3, the DNA is TGTGCCAGTAGTTCGCCGGGACAGACAAGACTTCGGAACACTGAAGCTTTCTTT. Its protein product is CASSSPGQTRLRNTEAFF.

The rearrangement links TRBV19 to TRBJ2-1; weak D call: TRBD2 (6 bases). This CDR3 comprises 14 residues. Germline V lookup: CDR1 LNHDA, CDR2 SQIVND (reference sequence). The V and J ends lost 4 bases and 7 bases respectively, with 14 bases between them. The CDR3 DNA is TGTGCCAGTAGTAGGGACTCTTCGTGGAATGAGCAGTTCTTC. It specifies CASSRDSSWNEQFF.

The gene calls are TRBV14 and TRBJ2-5; D is undetermined. The CDR3 extends over 13 amino acids. V was clipped by 2 bases and J by 2 bases, with 6 bases between them. Germline V gene lookup returns CDR1 SGHDN and CDR2 FVKESK. As DNA, the CDR3 is TGTGCCAGCAGCCAACAACTTCAAGAGACCCAGTACTTC. Protein product: CASSQQLQETQYF. The whole variable domain, filled in from reference TRBV14 and TRBJ2-5, reads EAGVTQFPSHSVIEKGQTVTLRCDPISGHDNLYWYRRVMGKEIKFLLHFVKESKQDESGMPNNRFLAERTGGTYSTLKVQPAELEDSGVYFCASSQQLQETQYFGPGTRLLVL.

The chain carries TRBV28 and TRBJ1-2, with D tentatively TRBD1 (5 bases). This CDR3 contains 13 residues. V was cut by 2 bases and J by 9 bases, with 13 bases left in between. The V gene's germline CDR1 is MDHEN and CDR2 SYDVKM. CDR3 loop: CASSLGQGLSYTF. In nucleotides, the CDR3 is TGTGCCAGCAGTTTAGGGCAGGGTCTGAGCTACACCTTC.

This sequence joins TRBV9 and TRBJ2-3; tentatively, D is TRBD2 (6 bases). CDR3 length equals 16 residues. V was cut by 0 bases and J by 3 bases, with 14 bases left in between. Germline V gene data show CDR1 as SGDLS and CDR2 as YYNGEE. CDR3 loop: CASSVATSGVTDTQYF. CDR3 nucleotides: TGTGCCAGCAGCGTAGCCACCTCGGGAGTGACAGATACGCAGTATTTT.

This clone was detected a few times. This chain uses TRBV7-9 with TRBJ1-2, with TRBD1 identical over 11 bases. V trimming: 2 bases; J trimming: 4 bases; junction bases outside the gene matches: 6. Per germline, CDR1 SEHNR and CDR2 FQNEAQ (reference sequence). This CDR3 contains 16 residues. The CDR3 coding sequence is TGTGCCAGCAGCTTAAAAGGGACAGGGGGATTCTATGGCTACACCTTC. Amino acid sequence: CASSLKGTGGFYGYTF.